This entry is about one T cell receptor beta chain. Its antigen remains unidentified. Germline and junction disagree at one end, which may indicate a read error. Oncomine TCR Beta short-read sequencing was applied to DNA from cultured CD4+ T cells. MiXCR, run by TCRdb on the PCR reads, gives a single entry per CDR3 protein. This table holds under 25,000 distinct CDR3 sequences, roughly 29% found once. The record originates from a study of vaccination and CD4 T cells after COVID-19. Study details: Participants were vaccinated with two doses, given as either BNT162b2 or mRNA-1273 vaccine.

Documented treatment: roughly 11-day PBMC culture with coronavirus spike peptide pools or control peptides (ViraFEST assay). Following expansion of antigen-specific T cells with peptide pools, ViraFEST then sequenced TCRs. CDR1 is SGHAT and CDR2 is FQNNGV in the germline V gene. CDR3 length equals 19 residues. The receptor was derived from a human donor with COVID-19. The specimen sequenced was cultured CD4+ T cells from blood. The chain employs TRBV11-2 and TRBJ2-3, with TRBD2 matching over 9 bases. CDR3 amino acids: CAISLVRSGGLAQIRSIAF. CDR3 coding DNA: TGTGCCATCAGCTTAGTTCGTAGCGGGGGCCTCGCACAGATACGCAGTATTGCGTTT.